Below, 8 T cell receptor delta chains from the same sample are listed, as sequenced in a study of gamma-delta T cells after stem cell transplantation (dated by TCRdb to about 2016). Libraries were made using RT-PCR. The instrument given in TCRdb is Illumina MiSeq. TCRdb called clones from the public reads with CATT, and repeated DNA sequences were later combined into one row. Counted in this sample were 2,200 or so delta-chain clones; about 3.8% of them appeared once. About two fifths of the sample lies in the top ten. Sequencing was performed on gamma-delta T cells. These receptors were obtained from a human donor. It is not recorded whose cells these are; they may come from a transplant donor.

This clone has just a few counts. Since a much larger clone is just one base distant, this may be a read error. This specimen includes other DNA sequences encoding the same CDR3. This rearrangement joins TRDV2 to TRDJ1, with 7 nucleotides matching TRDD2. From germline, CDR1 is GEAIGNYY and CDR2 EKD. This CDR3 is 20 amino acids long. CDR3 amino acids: CACDTLSYRETDWSTDKLIF. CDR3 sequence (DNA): TGCGCCTGTGACACGCTTTCCTACAGGGAGACTGATTGGAGTACCGATAAACTCATCTTT.

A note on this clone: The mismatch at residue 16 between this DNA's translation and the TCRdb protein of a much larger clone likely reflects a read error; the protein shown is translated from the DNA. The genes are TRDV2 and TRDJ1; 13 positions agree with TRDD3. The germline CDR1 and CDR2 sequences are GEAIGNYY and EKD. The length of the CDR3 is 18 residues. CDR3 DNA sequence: TGTGCCTGTGGCATCACCCCCTACTGGGGGATACGCACCGATAAACCCATCTTT. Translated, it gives CACGITPYWGIRTDKPIF.

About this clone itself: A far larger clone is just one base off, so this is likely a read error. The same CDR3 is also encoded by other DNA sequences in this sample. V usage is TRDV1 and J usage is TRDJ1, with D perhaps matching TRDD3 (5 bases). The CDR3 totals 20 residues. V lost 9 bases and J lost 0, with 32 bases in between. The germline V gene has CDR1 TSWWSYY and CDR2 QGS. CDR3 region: CALGNFWPVWLLGYTDKLIF. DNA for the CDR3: TGTGCTCTGGGGAATTTTTGGCCCGTCTGGTTGCTCGGGTACACCGATAAACTCATCTTT.

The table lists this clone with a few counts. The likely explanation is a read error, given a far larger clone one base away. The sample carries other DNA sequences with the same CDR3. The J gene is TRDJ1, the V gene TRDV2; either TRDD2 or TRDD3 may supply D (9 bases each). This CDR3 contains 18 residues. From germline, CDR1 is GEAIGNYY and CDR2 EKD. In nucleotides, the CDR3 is TGTGCCTGTGACAGCCTTCCTACTTCTGGGGGATCAGGTCATAAACTCATCTTC. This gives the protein CACDSLPTSGGSGHKLIF.

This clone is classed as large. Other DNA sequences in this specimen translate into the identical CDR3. The CDR3 DNA reads as TGTGCCTGTGTCGCAATAGCGTCCGATAAACTCATCTTT. Amino acids: CACVAIASDKLIF. The chain is built from TRDV2 and TRDJ1; TRDD1 might be the D (5 bases). CDR1 is GEAIGNYY, CDR2 EKD, per germline. V lost 5 bases and J 3 bases, leaving 12 bases between the germline ends. CDR3 length: 13 amino acids.

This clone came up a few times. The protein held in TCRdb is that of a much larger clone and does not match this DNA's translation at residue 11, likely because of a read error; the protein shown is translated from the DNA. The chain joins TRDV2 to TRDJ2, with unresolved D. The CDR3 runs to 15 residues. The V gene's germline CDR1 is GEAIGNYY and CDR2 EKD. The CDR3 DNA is TGTGCCTGTGACACGATGGGAGCTTTGACAACACAACTCTTCTTT. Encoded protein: CACDTMGALTTQLFF.

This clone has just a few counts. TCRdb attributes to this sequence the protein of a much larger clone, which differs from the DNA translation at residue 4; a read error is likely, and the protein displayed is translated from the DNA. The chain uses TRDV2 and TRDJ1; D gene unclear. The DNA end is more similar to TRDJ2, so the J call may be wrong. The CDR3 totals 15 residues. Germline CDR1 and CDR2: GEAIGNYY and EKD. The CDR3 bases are TGTGCCTGTAACACCGTTACTGCTTTGACAGCACAACTCTTCTTT. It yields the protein CACNTVTALTAQLFF.

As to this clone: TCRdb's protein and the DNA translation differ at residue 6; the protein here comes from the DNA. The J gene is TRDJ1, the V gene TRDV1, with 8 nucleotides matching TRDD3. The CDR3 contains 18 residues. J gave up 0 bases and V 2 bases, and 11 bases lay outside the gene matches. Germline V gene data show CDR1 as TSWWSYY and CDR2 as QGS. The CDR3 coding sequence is TGTGCTCTTGGGGAAATCCTACCTGGGGGAGGCTACACCGATAAACTCATCTTT. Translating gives CALGEILPGGGYTDKLIF.